Shown below are 10 T cell receptor beta chains from a single sample sequenced in a study of CD8 T cells in Susac syndrome. CD27 and CD45RA staining defined memory subsets for TEMRA sorting. RNA totalling roughly 0.5 to 1 ug underwent reverse transcription with random hexamers. Using its own MiXCR run on the immunoSEQ multiplex PCR reads, TCRdb lists one record per CDR3 protein. In the table there are under 2,500 distinct CDR3 sequences, around 75% of which are singletons. The specimen was CD8+ TEMRA cells from PBMCs. The subset denotes: FACS-sorted terminally differentiated effector memory CD8+ T cells re-expressing CD45RA (CD8+ TEMRA). These receptors were obtained from a human donor with Susac syndrome.

This clonotype showed up just a few times. The rearrangement uses TRBV5-1 and TRBJ1-2; TRBD1 matches 10 bases. Per the germline V gene, CDR1 is SGHRS and CDR2 is YFSETQ. This CDR3 is 16 amino acids long. The ends lost 6 bases at V and 8 bases at J; junction bases unmatched: 16. The CDR3 region is CASTDFPGQGTAGYTF. In nucleotides, the CDR3 is TGCGCCAGCACCGACTTTCCGGGACAGGGGACGGCCGGCTACACCTTC.

The chain joins TRBV2 to TRBJ2-5; D is possibly TRBD1 (5 bases). V dropped 7 bases and J dropped 1 base, with 16 bases sitting between them. This CDR3 has 15 amino acids. Germline CDR1 reads SNHLY; CDR2 reads FYNNEI. CDR3 nucleotide sequence: TGTGCCAGCAAGACCCCGGCGGACACCCAAGAGACCCAGTACTTC. The encoded protein is CASKTPADTQETQYF.

This clonotype was recorded a few times. The genes are TRBV28 and TRBJ2-1, with 9 bases aligning to TRBD2. Germline V gene lookup returns CDR1 MDHEN and CDR2 SYDVKM. The V segment lost 4 bases and the J segment 4 bases; nucleotides outside the gene matches: 2. CDR3 length: 14 residues. The CDR3 coding sequence is TGTGCCAGCAGTTGGCGGGGGGGGTACAATGAGCAGTTCTTC. It encodes CASSWRGGYNEQFF.

Only one count was recorded for this clonotype. The chain joins TRBV9 to TRBJ1-2; no definite D call. Per the germline V gene, CDR1 is SGDLS and CDR2 is YYNGEE. V lost 0 bases to trimming and J lost 8 bases, with 14 bases between them. The CDR3 consists of 14 residues. CDR3: CASSVDGIYRGYTF. The CDR3 region has the DNA TGTGCCAGCAGCGTAGACGGTATCTATCGAGGCTACACCTTC.

The rearrangement joins TRBV3-1 to TRBJ2-7; weak D call: TRBD1 (5 bases). From germline, CDR1 is LGHDT and CDR2 YNNKEL (reference sequence). CDR3 size: 15 residues. The V end lost 0 bases, the J end lost 3 bases, and 12 bases lay between the germline ends. The DNA for the CDR3 is TGTGCCAGCAGCCAAGATGGGGCAGGGATCTACGAGCAGTACTTC. Translating gives CASSQDGAGIYEQYF.

V and J are TRBV12-3 or TRBV12-4 and TRBJ2-5, with D tentatively TRBD1 (6 bases). This CDR3 is 16 amino acids long. Trimming stripped 4 bases from V and 2 bases from J, with 17 bases between. Here the CDR3 DNA reads TGTGCCAGCAGTTCCGATCCTACAGGGTCTCAAGAGACCCAGTACTTC. It translates to CASSSDPTGSQETQYF.

The chain uses TRBV5-4 and TRBJ1-4; weak D call: TRBD1 (6 bases). Trimming took 3 bases from V and 7 from J, leaving 13 bases between them. The CDR3 spans 14 residues. Germline lookup yields CDR1 SGHNT and CDR2 YYREEE (reference sequence). The CDR3 DNA sequence: TGTGCCAGCAGCTCAGGGGTGGTGGCTGAAAAACTGTTTTTT. It yields the protein CASSSGVVAEKLFF.

The V call is TRBV30, the J call TRBJ2-5; 10 bases are a match to TRBD2. V gave up 2 bases and J gave up 5 bases; unmatched junction bases: 11. Germline V gene lookup returns CDR1 GTSNPN and CDR2 SVGIG (reference sequence). There are 16 residues in the CDR3. This CDR3 is CAWSRLAGEFQETQYF. CDR3 nucleotide sequence: TGTGCCTGGAGTAGGCTAGCGGGGGAGTTTCAGGAGACCCAGTACTTC.

The V call is TRBV28, the J call TRBJ1-1; no reliable D call. The ends were cut back, 3 bases at V and 0 bases at J, with 14 bases in the middle. CDR1 and CDR2 (germline): MDHEN, SYDVKM. The CDR3 totals 16 residues. The CDR3 nucleotides are TGTGCCAGCAGTTTGCCAGGAGGTTATTTGAACACTGAAGCTTTCTTT. It translates to CASSLPGGYLNTEAFF. Drawing the rest from reference TRBV28 and TRBJ1-1, the complete variable domain is DVKVTQSSRYLVKRTGEKVFLECVQDMDHENMFWYRQDPGLGLRLIYFSYDVKMKEKGDIPEGYSVSREKKERFSLILESASTNQTSMYLCASSLPGGYLNTEAFFGQGTRLTVV.

V gene TRBV28 combines with J gene TRBJ1-5; maybe TRBD1 (6 bases). The CDR3 consists of 11 residues. Germline-derived CDR1 and CDR2 are MDHEN and SYDVKM. V was trimmed by 7 bases and J by 9 bases, leaving 10 bases between them. CDR3 in DNA: TGTGCCAGCACGGGAGGGGGGCCCCAGCATTTT. Residues: CASTGGGPQHF.